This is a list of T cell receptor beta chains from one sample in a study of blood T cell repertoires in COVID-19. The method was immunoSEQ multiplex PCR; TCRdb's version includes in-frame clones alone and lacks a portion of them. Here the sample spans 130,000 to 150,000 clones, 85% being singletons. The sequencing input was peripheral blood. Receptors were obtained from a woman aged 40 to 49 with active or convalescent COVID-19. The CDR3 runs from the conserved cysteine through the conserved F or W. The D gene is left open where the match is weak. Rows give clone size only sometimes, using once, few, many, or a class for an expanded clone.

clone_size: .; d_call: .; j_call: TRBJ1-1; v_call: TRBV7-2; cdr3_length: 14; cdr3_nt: TGTGCCAGCAGGGCACAGGGTATGAACACTGAAGCTTTCTTT; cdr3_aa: CASRAQGMNTEAFF
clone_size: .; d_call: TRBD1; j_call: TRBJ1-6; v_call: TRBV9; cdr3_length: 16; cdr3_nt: TGTGCCAGCAGCGGGGATGGGACAGCAGATAATTCACCCCTCCACTTT; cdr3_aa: CASSGDGTADNSPLHF
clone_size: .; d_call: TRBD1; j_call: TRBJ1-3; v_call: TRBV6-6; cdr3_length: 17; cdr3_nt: TGTGCCAGCAGTCCCTCGACAGGGATCAGCTCTGGAAACACCATATATTTT; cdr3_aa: CASSPSTGISSGNTIYF
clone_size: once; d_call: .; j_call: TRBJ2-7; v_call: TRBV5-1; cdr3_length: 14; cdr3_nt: TGCGCCAGCAGCTCCGGGACAAGCGCCTACGAGCAGTACTTC; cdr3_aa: CASSSGTSAYEQYF
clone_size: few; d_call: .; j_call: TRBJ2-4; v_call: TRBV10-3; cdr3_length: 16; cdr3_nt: TGTGCCATCAGTGCCGGAGGGGATCAAGCCAAAAACATTCAGTACTTC; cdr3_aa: CAISAGGDQAKNIQYF
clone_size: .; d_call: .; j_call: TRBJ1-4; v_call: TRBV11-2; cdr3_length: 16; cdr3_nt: TGTGCCAGCAGCTTAGGAATGGACAACCCCGGGGGGAAACTGTTTTTT; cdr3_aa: CASSLGMDNPGGKLFF
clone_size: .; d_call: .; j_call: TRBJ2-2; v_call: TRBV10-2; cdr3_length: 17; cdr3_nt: TGCGCCAGCAGTGAAGGAGGTGGGACTCTCAACACCGGGGAGCTGTTTTTT; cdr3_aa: CASSEGGGTLNTGELFF
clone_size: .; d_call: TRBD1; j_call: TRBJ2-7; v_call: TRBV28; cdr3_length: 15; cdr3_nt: TGTGCCAGCAGGGGCCCGGGACAGGCTTTCTACGAGCAGTACTTC; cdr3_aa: CASRGPGQAFYEQYF
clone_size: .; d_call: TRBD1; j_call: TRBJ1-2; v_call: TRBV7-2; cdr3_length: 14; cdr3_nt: TGTGCCAGCAGCTTAGGGGGACAGTATCATGGCTACACCTTC; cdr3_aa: CASSLGGQYHGYTF
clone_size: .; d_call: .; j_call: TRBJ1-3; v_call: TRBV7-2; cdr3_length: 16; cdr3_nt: TGTGCCAGCAGTTTCACACCCCGTTCCTCTGGAAACACCATATATTTT; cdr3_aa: CASSFTPRSSGNTIYF
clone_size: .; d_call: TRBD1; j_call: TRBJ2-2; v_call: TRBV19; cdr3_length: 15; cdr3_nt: TGTGCCAGTACCATACCGGGACAGGACACCGGGGAGCTGTTTTTT; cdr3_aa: CASTIPGQDTGELFF
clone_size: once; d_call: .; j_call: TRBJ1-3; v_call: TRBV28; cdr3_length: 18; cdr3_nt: TGTGCCAGCAGTAACCCATTCACGGGACTGGGCTCTGGAAACACCATATATTTT; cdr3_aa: CASSNPFTGLGSGNTIYF
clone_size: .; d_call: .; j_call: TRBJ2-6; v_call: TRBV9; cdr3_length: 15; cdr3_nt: TGTGCCAGCAGCGAGGAGGGGGCAGGGGCCAACGTCCTGACTTTC; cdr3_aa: CASSEEGAGANVLTF
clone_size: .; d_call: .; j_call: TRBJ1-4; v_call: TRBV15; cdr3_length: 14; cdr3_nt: TGTGCCACCAGCAGAGGGGGGGGCGAAGAAAAACTGTTTTTT; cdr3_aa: CATSRGGGEEKLFF
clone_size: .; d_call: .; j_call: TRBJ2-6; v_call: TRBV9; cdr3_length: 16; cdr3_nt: TGTGCCAGCAGCGCACAGGCATCCTCTGGGGCCAACGTCCTGACTTTC; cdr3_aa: CASSAQASSGANVLTF
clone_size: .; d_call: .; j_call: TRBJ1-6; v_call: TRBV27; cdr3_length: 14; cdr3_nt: TGTGCCAGCAGTTTGTACGGGCAGGGATCACCCCTCCACTTT; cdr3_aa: CASSLYGQGSPLHF
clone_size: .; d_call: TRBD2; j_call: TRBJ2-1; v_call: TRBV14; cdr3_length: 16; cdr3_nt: TGTGCCAGCAGCCAAGATACTAGCGGTTTCTACAATGAGCAGTTCTTC; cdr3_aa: CASSQDTSGFYNEQFF
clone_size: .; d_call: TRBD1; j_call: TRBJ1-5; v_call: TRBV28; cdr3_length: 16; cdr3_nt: TGTGCCAGCAGCCGGAGGGGCAGGGGGCCTGGTCAGCCCCAGCATTTT; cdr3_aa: CASSRRGRGPGQPQHF
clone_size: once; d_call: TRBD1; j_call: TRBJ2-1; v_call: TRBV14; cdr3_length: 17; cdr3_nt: TGTGCCAGCAGCCCGAGGTTGGGACAGGGGGGAAAAAATGAGCAGTTCTTC; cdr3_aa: CASSPRLGQGGKNEQFF
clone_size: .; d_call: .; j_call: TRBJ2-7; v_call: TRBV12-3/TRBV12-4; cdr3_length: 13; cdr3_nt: TGTGCCAGCAGTTCCGTGAGGTCCTACGAGCAGTACTTC; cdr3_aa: CASSSVRSYEQYF
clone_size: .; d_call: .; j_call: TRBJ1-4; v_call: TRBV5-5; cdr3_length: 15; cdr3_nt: TGTGCCAGCAGCCCACCGGGACTCCTAAATGAAAAACTGTTTTTT; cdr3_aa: CASSPPGLLNEKLFF
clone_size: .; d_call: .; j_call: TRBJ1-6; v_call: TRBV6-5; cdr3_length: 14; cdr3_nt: TGTGCCAGCCGCGACAATCACTATAATTCACCCCTCCACTTT; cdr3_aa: CASRDNHYNSPLHF
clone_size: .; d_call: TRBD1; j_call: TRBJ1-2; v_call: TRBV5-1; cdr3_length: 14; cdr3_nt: TGCGCCAGCACCGAAGGACAGGGCCCCGGAGGCTACACCTTC; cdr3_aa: CASTEGQGPGGYTF
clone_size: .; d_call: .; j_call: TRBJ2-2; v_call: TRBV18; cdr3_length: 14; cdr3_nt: TGTGCCAGCTCTCCTACTACGAACACCGGGGAGCTGTTTTTT; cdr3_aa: CASSPTTNTGELFF
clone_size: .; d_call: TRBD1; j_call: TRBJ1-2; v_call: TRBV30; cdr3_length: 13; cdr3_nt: TGTGCCTGGAGTATCGGACAGGTCTATGGCTACACCTTC; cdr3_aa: CAWSIGQVYGYTF
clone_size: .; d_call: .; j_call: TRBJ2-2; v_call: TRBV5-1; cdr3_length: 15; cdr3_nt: TGCGCCAGCAGCTTGACAGACGGTTACACCGGGGAGCTGTTTTTT; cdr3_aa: CASSLTDGYTGELFF
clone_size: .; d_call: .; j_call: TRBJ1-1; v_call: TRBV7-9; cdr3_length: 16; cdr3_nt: TGTGCCAGCAGCTTAGGTTCGTGGCTCTTCAACACTGAAGCTTTCTTT; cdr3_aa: CASSLGSWLFNTEAFF
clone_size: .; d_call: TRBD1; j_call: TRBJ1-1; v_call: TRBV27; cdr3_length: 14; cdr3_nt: TGTGCCAGCAGGGGACAGGGGAGGCCCACTGAAGCTTTCTTT; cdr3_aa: CASRGQGRPTEAFF
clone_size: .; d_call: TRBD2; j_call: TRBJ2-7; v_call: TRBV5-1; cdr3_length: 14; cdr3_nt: TGCGCCAGCAGCCCGGTCGGCGGGAGCTACGAGCAGTACTTC; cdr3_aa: CASSPVGGSYEQYF
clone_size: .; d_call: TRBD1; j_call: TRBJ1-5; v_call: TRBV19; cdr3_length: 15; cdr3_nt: TGTGCCAGTAGTACGGCAGGGGGTTCGAGGCAGCCCCAGCATTTT; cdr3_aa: CASSTAGGSRQPQHF
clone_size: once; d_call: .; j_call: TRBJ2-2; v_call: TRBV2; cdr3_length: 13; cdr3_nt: TGTGCCAGCAGGGTAGGGGTCCCCGGGGAGCTGTTTTTT; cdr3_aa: CASRVGVPGELFF
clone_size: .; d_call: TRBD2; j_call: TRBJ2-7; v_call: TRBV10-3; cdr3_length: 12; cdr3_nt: TGTGCCGGGGGGAGGGGAGAATACGAGCAGTACTTC; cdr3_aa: CAGGRGEYEQYF
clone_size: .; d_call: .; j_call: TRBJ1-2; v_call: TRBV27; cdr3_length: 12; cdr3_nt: TGTGCCAGCAGTCCCGGGGACTATGGCTACACCTTC; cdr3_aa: CASSPGDYGYTF
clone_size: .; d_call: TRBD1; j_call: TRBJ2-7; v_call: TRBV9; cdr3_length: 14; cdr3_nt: TGTGCCAGCAGCCCCCGGGACAGGGGGTACGAGCAGTACTTC; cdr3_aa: CASSPRDRGYEQYF
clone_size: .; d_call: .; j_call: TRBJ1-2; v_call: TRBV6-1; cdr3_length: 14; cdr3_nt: TGTGCCAGCAGTGAAGTGGCAGGGATCTATGGCTACACCTTC; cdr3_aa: CASSEVAGIYGYTF
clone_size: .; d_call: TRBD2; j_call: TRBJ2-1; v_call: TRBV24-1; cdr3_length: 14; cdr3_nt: TGTGCCACCGGAAGGGGAGGGTTCTACAATGAGCAGTTCTTC; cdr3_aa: CATGRGGFYNEQFF
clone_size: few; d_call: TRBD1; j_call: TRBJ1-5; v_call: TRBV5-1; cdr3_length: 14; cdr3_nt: TGCGCCAGCAGCCCCGGGACAGCAACCCAGCCCCAGCATTTT; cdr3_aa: CASSPGTATQPQHF
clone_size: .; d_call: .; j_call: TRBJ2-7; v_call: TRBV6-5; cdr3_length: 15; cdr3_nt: TGTGCCAGCAGTTACCTGCCCCTGGGCCCCTACGAGCAGTACTTC; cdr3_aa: CASSYLPLGPYEQYF
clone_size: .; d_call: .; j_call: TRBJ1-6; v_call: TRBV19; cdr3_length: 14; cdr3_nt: TGTGCCAGTAGTATCCAGGGGTCGAATTCACCCCTCCACTTT; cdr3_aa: CASSIQGSNSPLHF
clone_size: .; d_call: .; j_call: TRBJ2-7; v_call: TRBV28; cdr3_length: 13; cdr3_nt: TGTGCCAGCACCCGAGGGGGGGCCTACGAGCAGTACTTC; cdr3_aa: CASTRGGAYEQYF
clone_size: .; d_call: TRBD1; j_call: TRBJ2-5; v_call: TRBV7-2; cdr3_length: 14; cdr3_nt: TGTGCCAGCAGACAACAGGGGGCATGGGAGACCCAGTACTTC; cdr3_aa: CASRQQGAWETQYF
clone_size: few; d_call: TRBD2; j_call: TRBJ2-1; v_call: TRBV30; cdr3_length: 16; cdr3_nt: TGTGCCTGGAATCAACTAGCGGGAGTAACCTACAATGAGCAGTTCTTC; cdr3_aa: CAWNQLAGVTYNEQFF
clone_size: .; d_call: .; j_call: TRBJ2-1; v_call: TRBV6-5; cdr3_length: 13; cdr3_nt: TGTGCCAGCCCGGGGGGCCTCTACAATGAGCAGTTCTTC; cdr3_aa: CASPGGLYNEQFF
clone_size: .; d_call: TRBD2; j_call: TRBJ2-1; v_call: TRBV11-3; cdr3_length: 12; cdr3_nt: TGTGCCACCTCCAACGGGGGGAATGAGCAGTTCTTC; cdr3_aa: CATSNGGNEQFF